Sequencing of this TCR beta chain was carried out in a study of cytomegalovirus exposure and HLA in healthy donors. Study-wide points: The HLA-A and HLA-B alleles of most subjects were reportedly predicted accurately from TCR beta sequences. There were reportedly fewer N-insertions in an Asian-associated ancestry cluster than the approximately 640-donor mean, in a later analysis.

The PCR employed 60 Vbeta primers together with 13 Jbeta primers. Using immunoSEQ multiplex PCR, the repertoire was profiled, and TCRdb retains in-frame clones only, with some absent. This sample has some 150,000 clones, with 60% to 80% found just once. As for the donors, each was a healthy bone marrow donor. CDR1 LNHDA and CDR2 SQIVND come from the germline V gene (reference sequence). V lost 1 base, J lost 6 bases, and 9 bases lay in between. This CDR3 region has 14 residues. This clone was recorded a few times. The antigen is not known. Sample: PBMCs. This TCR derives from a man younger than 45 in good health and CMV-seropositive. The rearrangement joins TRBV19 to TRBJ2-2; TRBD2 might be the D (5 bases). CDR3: CASSIAGFAGELFF. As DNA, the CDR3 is TGTGCCAGTAGTATAGCGGGGTTCGCCGGGGAGCTGTTTTTT.